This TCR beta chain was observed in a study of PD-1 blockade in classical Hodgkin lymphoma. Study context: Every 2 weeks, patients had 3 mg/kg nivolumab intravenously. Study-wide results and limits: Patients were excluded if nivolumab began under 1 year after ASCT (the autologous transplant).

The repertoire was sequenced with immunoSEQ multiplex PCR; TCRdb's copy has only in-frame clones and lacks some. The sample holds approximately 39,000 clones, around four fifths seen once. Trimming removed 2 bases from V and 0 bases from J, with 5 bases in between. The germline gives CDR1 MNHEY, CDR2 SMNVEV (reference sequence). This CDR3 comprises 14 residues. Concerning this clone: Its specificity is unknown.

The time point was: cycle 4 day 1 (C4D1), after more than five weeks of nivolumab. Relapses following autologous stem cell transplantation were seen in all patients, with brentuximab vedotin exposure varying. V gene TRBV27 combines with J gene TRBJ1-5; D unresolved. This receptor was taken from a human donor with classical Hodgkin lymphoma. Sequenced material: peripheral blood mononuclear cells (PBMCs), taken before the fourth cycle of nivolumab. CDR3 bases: TGTGCCAGCAGTTTAAGGTTTAGCAATCAGCCCCAGCATTTT. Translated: CASSLRFSNQPQHF.